The entry below gives a single T cell receptor beta chain sequence along with its context. Antigen specificity is unknown. Sequencing used immunoSEQ multiplex PCR; TCRdb keeps in-frame clones, though not all of them. The sample gives 40,000 to 55,000 clones, 83% of which show up once; around 43% is in the top ten. Germline lookup yields CDR1 SQVTM and CDR2 ANQGSEA. V lost 6 bases to trimming and J lost 2 bases, with 15 bases between them. The CDR3 has 14 amino acids. The data belong to a study of Ad26.COV2.S vaccination and SARS-CoV-2 variants. Study-level points and caveats: Researchers reported similar non-spike TCR breadth in vaccine and placebo recipients. Responses of T cells in total may have been underestimated by the TCR breadth and depth analyses. Greater spike-specific TCR breadth was seen in vaccine recipients than in placebo recipients.

The sample in question was peripheral blood, obtained after recovery from COVID-19. This sequence was found in a human donor who had recovered from COVID-19. This rearrangement joins TRBV29-1 to TRBJ2-3; D is perhaps TRBD1 or TRBD2 (7 bases each). The CDR3 loop reads CSVIQGGVTDTQYF. CDR3 bases: TGCAGCGTCATCCAGGGGGGGGTCACAGATACGCAGTATTTT.